The rows below give T cell receptor beta chains drawn from one sample of a study of regulatory T cells in long-lasting Graves disease. TCRdb reanalysed the multiplex PCR reads using MiXCR and keeps one entry per CDR3 protein. The sample has about 360,000 distinct CDR3 sequences, 15% to 20% seen once. This same sample was also taken into another study, of T cells in Graves' hyperthyroidism and ophthalmopathy.

The specimen was peripheral blood mononuclear cells (PBMCs), collected at new diagnosis, from a patient treated with antithyroid drugs. These TCRs come from a woman aged 18-35 years with Graves disease. CDR3s include the opening cysteine and the closing phenylalanine or tryptophan. D genes are given only for firm matches. Some rows have no size entry. The others give once, few or many, or a class for an expanded clone.

v_call: TRBV28; d_call: -; j_call: TRBJ2-3; clone_size: -; cdr3_aa: CASSSGGLTDTQYF; cdr3_nt: TGTGCCAGCAGTTCTGGGGGGTTGACAGATACGCAGTATTTT
v_call: TRBV3-1; d_call: TRBD2; j_call: TRBJ2-5; clone_size: -; cdr3_aa: CASSSGLAGLEETQYF; cdr3_nt: TGTGCCAGCAGTTCCGGACTAGCGGGATTGGAAGAGACCCAGTACTTC
v_call: TRBV7-2; d_call: TRBD2; j_call: TRBJ2-7; clone_size: many; cdr3_aa: CASSSRTSGSYEQYF; cdr3_nt: TGTGCCAGCAGCAGCCGGACTAGCGGGTCATACGAGCAGTACTTC
v_call: TRBV28; d_call: -; j_call: TRBJ1-1; clone_size: many; cdr3_aa: CASRRRAYTEAFF; cdr3_nt: TGTGCCAGCAGGCGCCGTGCGTACACTGAAGCTTTCTTT
v_call: TRBV5-1; d_call: -; j_call: TRBJ2-2; clone_size: many; cdr3_aa: CASRRGGTGTPNTGELFF; cdr3_nt: TGCGCCAGCCGGAGAGGCGGTACCGGGACACCCAACACCGGGGAGCTGTTTTTT
v_call: TRBV30; d_call: TRBD2; j_call: TRBJ2-1; clone_size: many; cdr3_aa: CAGRTSGRGMGSYNEQFF; cdr3_nt: TGTGCCGGAAGGACTAGCGGGAGAGGAATGGGCTCCTACAATGAGCAGTTCTTC
v_call: TRBV7-9; d_call: -; j_call: TRBJ1-1; clone_size: many; cdr3_aa: CASSPGTRAFF; cdr3_nt: TGTGCCAGCAGCCCCGGGACTAGAGCTTTCTTT
v_call: TRBV27; d_call: -; j_call: TRBJ2-7; clone_size: many; cdr3_aa: CASSLVGTDYEQYF; cdr3_nt: TGTGCCAGCAGTTTGGTAGGGACGGATTACGAGCAGTACTTC
v_call: TRBV30; d_call: -; j_call: TRBJ1-1; clone_size: many; cdr3_aa: CAWSVQAFTEAFF; cdr3_nt: TGTGCCTGGAGTGTACAGGCTTTTACTGAAGCTTTCTTT
v_call: TRBV7-9; d_call: TRBD1; j_call: TRBJ2-1; clone_size: many; cdr3_aa: CASSIGQGGYNEQFF; cdr3_nt: TGTGCCAGCAGCATCGGACAGGGGGGTTACAATGAGCAGTTCTTC
v_call: TRBV3-1; d_call: -; j_call: TRBJ1-2; clone_size: -; cdr3_aa: CASSPRRVNYGYTF; cdr3_nt: TGTGCCAGCAGCCCAAGACGAGTCAACTATGGCTACACCTTC
v_call: TRBV7-8; d_call: -; j_call: TRBJ2-6; clone_size: many; cdr3_aa: CASSTQGAGANVLTF; cdr3_nt: TGTGCCAGCAGTACACAGGGAGCTGGGGCCAACGTCCTGACTTTC
v_call: TRBV12-3/TRBV12-4; d_call: TRBD2; j_call: TRBJ2-1; clone_size: many; cdr3_aa: CASSPGLERAYNEQFF; cdr3_nt: TGTGCCAGCAGTCCAGGACTAGAGCGCGCCTACAATGAGCAGTTCTTC
v_call: TRBV20-1; d_call: TRBD1; j_call: TRBJ2-7; clone_size: many; cdr3_aa: CSARNQGAGSYEQYF; cdr3_nt: TGCAGTGCTAGAAACCAGGGGGCAGGCTCCTACGAGCAGTACTTC
v_call: TRBV27; d_call: -; j_call: TRBJ1-4; clone_size: -; cdr3_aa: CASTQTAPGDEKLFF; cdr3_nt: TGTGCCAGCACCCAGACGGCCCCAGGAGATGAAAAACTGTTTTTT
v_call: TRBV30; d_call: TRBD2; j_call: TRBJ2-1; clone_size: -; cdr3_aa: CAWSILAGAYNEQFF; cdr3_nt: TGTGCCTGGAGTATTCTAGCGGGAGCCTACAATGAGCAGTTCTTC
v_call: TRBV2; d_call: -; j_call: TRBJ2-7; clone_size: -; cdr3_aa: CASSVSGPNYEQYF; cdr3_nt: TGTGCCAGCAGTGTCTCGGGCCCCAACTACGAGCAGTACTTC
v_call: TRBV2; d_call: -; j_call: TRBJ1-3; clone_size: few; cdr3_aa: CAGSTKAPGSGNTIYF; cdr3_nt: TGTGCCGGCAGCACGAAAGCCCCGGGTTCTGGAAACACCATATATTTT
v_call: TRBV5-4; d_call: TRBD1; j_call: TRBJ1-2; clone_size: -; cdr3_aa: CASSTATGVYGYTF; cdr3_nt: TGTGCCAGCAGCACGGCGACAGGGGTCTATGGCTACACCTTC
v_call: TRBV30; d_call: TRBD2; j_call: TRBJ2-7; clone_size: -; cdr3_aa: CAGEREIGYHEQYF; cdr3_nt: TGTGCCGGAGAGCGGGAGATAGGGTACCACGAGCAGTACTTC
v_call: TRBV28; d_call: TRBD1; j_call: TRBJ2-7; clone_size: once; cdr3_aa: CASSRTGLKGYEQYF; cdr3_nt: TGTGCCAGCAGTCGGACAGGCCTGAAGGGTTACGAGCAGTACTTC
v_call: TRBV7-8; d_call: -; j_call: TRBJ2-1; clone_size: many; cdr3_aa: CASSTQVLISNEQFF; cdr3_nt: TGTGCCAGCAGCACTCAGGTTCTTATCAGCAATGAGCAGTTCTTC
v_call: TRBV6-1; d_call: TRBD2; j_call: TRBJ2-1; clone_size: -; cdr3_aa: CATSVGAGGEQFF; cdr3_nt: TGTGCCACCTCGGTCGGGGCGGGAGGGGAGCAGTTCTTC
v_call: TRBV20-1; d_call: -; j_call: TRBJ2-2; clone_size: many; cdr3_aa: CSARERARGYGTGELFF; cdr3_nt: TGCAGTGCTAGAGAACGGGCACGGGGGTACGGCACCGGGGAGCTGTTTTTT
v_call: TRBV7-3; d_call: TRBD2; j_call: TRBJ2-3; clone_size: -; cdr3_aa: CASSPGRGGGGTDTQYF; cdr3_nt: TGTGCCAGCAGCCCCGGGCGGGGCGGGGGGGGCACAGATACGCAGTATTTT
v_call: TRBV29-1; d_call: -; j_call: TRBJ2-1; clone_size: many; cdr3_aa: CSVIGSGSSYNEQFF; cdr3_nt: TGCAGCGTTATCGGATCCGGAAGCTCCTACAATGAGCAGTTCTTC
v_call: TRBV6-1; d_call: -; j_call: TRBJ2-7; clone_size: many; cdr3_aa: CASSTGSYEQYF; cdr3_nt: TGTGCCAGCAGCACAGGATCCTACGAGCAGTACTTC
v_call: TRBV19; d_call: TRBD2; j_call: TRBJ2-5; clone_size: few; cdr3_aa: CASKGTSGGLETQYF; cdr3_nt: TGTGCCAGTAAGGGGACTAGCGGGGGGCTGGAGACCCAGTACTTC
v_call: TRBV28; d_call: -; j_call: TRBJ2-7; clone_size: many; cdr3_aa: CASSPPTREQYF; cdr3_nt: TGTGCCAGCAGCCCCCCAACCCGGGAGCAGTACTTC
v_call: TRBV6-1; d_call: -; j_call: TRBJ1-3; clone_size: -; cdr3_aa: CASPGREAGLSSRNTIYF; cdr3_nt: TGTGCCAGCCCCGGCAGGGAAGCGGGATTGAGTTCCCGAAACACCATATATTTT
v_call: TRBV5-5; d_call: -; j_call: TRBJ2-5; clone_size: few; cdr3_aa: CASSLVGWGREETQYF; cdr3_nt: TGTGCCAGCAGCTTGGTAGGCTGGGGCCGGGAGGAGACCCAGTACTTC
v_call: TRBV7-8; d_call: -; j_call: TRBJ2-1; clone_size: many; cdr3_aa: CASSSGQGADNEQFF; cdr3_nt: TGTGCCAGCAGCTCCGGGCAGGGAGCGGACAATGAGCAGTTCTTC
v_call: TRBV6-2/TRBV6-3; d_call: TRBD2; j_call: TRBJ2-3; clone_size: -; cdr3_aa: CASNSGNPDTQYF; cdr3_nt: TGTGCCAGCAACAGCGGGAATCCAGATACGCAGTATTTT
v_call: TRBV7-9; d_call: TRBD1; j_call: TRBJ1-4; clone_size: -; cdr3_aa: CASSWTTGQGAFSTNEKLFF; cdr3_nt: TGTGCCAGCAGCTGGACAACCGGGCAGGGGGCATTTTCAACTAATGAAAAACTGTTTTTT
v_call: TRBV7-9; d_call: -; j_call: TRBJ2-7; clone_size: few; cdr3_aa: CASSLASAGEKF; cdr3_nt: TGTGCCAGCAGCTTAGCGTCGGCAGGGGAGAAGTTC
v_call: TRBV6-1; d_call: -; j_call: TRBJ1-1; clone_size: many; cdr3_aa: CASSDSPRGTEAFF; cdr3_nt: TGTGCCAGCAGTGACTCCCCCAGGGGCACTGAAGCTTTCTTT
v_call: TRBV9; d_call: -; j_call: TRBJ2-7; clone_size: -; cdr3_aa: CASSVDGARAYEQYF; cdr3_nt: TGTGCCAGCAGCGTAGACGGGGCTAGAGCCTACGAGCAGTACTTC
v_call: TRBV11-2; d_call: -; j_call: TRBJ1-3; clone_size: -; cdr3_aa: CASSLGGRLLGNTIYF; cdr3_nt: TGTGCCAGCAGCTTAGGGGGCCGACTCCTTGGAAACACCATATATTTT
v_call: TRBV7-9; d_call: -; j_call: TRBJ2-3; clone_size: few; cdr3_aa: CASSLGWGTNTDTQYF; cdr3_nt: TGTGCCAGCAGCTTGGGGTGGGGAACTAACACAGATACGCAGTATTTT
v_call: TRBV9; d_call: -; j_call: TRBJ2-7; clone_size: many; cdr3_aa: CASSVRDGYEQYF; cdr3_nt: TGTGCCAGCAGCGTTAGGGACGGCTACGAGCAGTACTTC
v_call: TRBV11-2; d_call: TRBD2; j_call: TRBJ2-7; clone_size: many; cdr3_aa: CASSSGLAAVYEQYF; cdr3_nt: TGTGCCAGCAGCTCGGGACTAGCGGCCGTCTACGAGCAGTACTTC